The clone carrying this T cell receptor beta chain was recorded only once. This entry comes from a study of blood T cell repertoires in COVID-19. The assay was immunoSEQ multiplex PCR, and TCRdb's table has in-frame clones only and misses some. This table holds almost 100,000 clones, more than 75% found once. CDR3 length equals 13 residues. Per germline, CDR1 SGHRS and CDR2 YFSETQ. V lost 4 bases, J lost 8 bases, and 13 bases lay in between. The J gene is TRBJ1-5, the V gene TRBV5-1, with D tentatively TRBD1 (5 bases). What was sequenced was peripheral blood. This receptor was identified in a man aged 50-59 years with acute or convalescent COVID-19. CDR3 nucleotides: TGCGCCAGCAGCCGGCAGGGCGGTGAGCCCCAGCATTTT. It translates to CASSRQGGEPQHF. The variable domain in full, completed from reference TRBV5-1 and TRBJ1-5, reads KAGVTQTPRYLIKTRGQQVTLSCSPISGHRSVSWYQQTPGQGLQFLFEYFSETQRNKGNFPGRFSGRQFSNSRSEMNVSTLELGDSALYLCASSRQGGEPQHFGDGTRLSIL.